What follows is one T cell receptor (beta chain) and its context. Its antigen has not been determined. Base qualities are not provided; no much larger clone lies one nucleotide away. This entry comes from a study of vaccination and CD4 T cells after COVID-19 (dated by TCRdb to about 2022). Regarding the study in general: SARS-CoV-2 positivity had been established in the convalescent patients by nasal swab PCR, and mild disease was recorded in about 9 of these patients and severe disease in one. The convalescent cohort comprised six males and four females, including two Hispanic individuals, seven Caucasians, two Asians and one multiracial person. Participants got two doses of the Pfizer-BioNTech BNT162b2 vaccine (n=8) or two doses of the Moderna mRNA-1273 vaccine (n=2). Post-COVID blood samples were collected from convalescent patients a median of around 100 days after diagnosis, with a range of about 30 to 180 days. Post-vaccine blood samples were obtained a median of about 72 days after the second vaccine dose, with a range of roughly 12 to 250 days. For stimulating the cultures, overlapping spike peptide pools were used, derived from SARS-CoV-2 as well as from the common cold coronaviruses HCoV-NL63, HCoV-OC43 and HCoV-229E. As controls, cultures received a CEFX viral epitope pool (the positive control), an HIV-1 Nef peptide pool (the negative control), or no peptide at all. In 10 COVID-19 convalescent patients and a few infection-naive healthy vaccine recipients, researchers compared the spike-specific CD4+ TCR repertoire from before mRNA vaccination with the repertoire from after. Summary of the overall study and its limitations: In convalescent patients, a median approximately 83% of post-vaccine SARS-CoV-2-reactive clones were detected only after vaccination, suggesting vaccine-specific priming. The number of convalescent patients in the study was relatively small, and the study did not examine early timepoints following natural infection. Of the vaccine-specific clones found in convalescent patients, nearly all (304 of 307) were mono-reactive for SARS-CoV-2 spike instead of being cross-reactive with common cold coronaviruses. An increase in the median number of SARS-CoV-2-reactive clonotypes from around 20 after infection to 38 after vaccination was observed, but the change was not found to be significant.

The treatment or condition label of this sample denotes: 10-day PBMC culture with coronavirus spike peptide pools or control peptides (ViraFEST assay). The study used the ViraFEST assay, which expanded antigen-specific T cells with peptide pools and then identified expanded clonotypes by TCR sequencing. The convalescent patients' positive SARS-CoV-2 PCR tests were from March to December 2020, which was before the Alpha, Beta and Delta variants emerged in the United States. Around 2 million PBMCs per well were cultured in IMDM with approximately 5.5% human AB serum and 7.5 to 10 IU/ml IL-2, plus 10 ug/ml peptide pools. On days 3 and 7, half of the culture medium was replaced with fresh IL-2-containing medium. CD4+ T cells were isolated after around ten days of culture through negative selection using the EasySep CD4+ T cell isolation kit. PBMCs were separated from whole blood using Ficoll-Paque Plus gradient centrifugation and then either used fresh or cryopreserved at -140C. Each culture condition was generally run in triplicate wells.

The library was made by PCR. DNA from cultured CD4+ T cells underwent TCR sequencing with the Oncomine TCR Beta short-read assay at the Johns Hopkins FTIC core. The QIAamp micro DNA kit was used to extract genomic DNA from the cultured CD4+ T cells. Oncomine TCR Beta libraries from cultured CD4+ T cells were pooled using unique dual indexes and sequenced on an Illumina iSeq 100. The source study handled its data this way. Non-productive sequences were removed, and CDR3s that did not start with C, did not end with F or W, or were shorter than 7 amino acids were discarded. The MANAFEST web application was used to identify antigen-specific clonotypes by comparing peptide-stimulated wells against reference wells and other culture wells. For a clone to be called positive, the clone needed an FDR below 0.05, an odds ratio above 5, and a productive frequency above 0.1% in at least two of three replicate wells. Cross-reactive clonotypes were defined as significantly expanded in both SARS-CoV-2 spike wells and at least one common cold coronavirus spike condition. Similarity between CDR3 sequences was evaluated in R version 3.6.1 using Levenshtein distances (stringdist) and unrooted phylogenetic trees (ape). The public reads were run again by TCRdb, first through fastp at Q25 and then through MiXCR, and only productive beta chains were kept. For every CDR3 protein sequence, its rows merge into one entry that carries the most common genes and DNA. TCRdb's processing, not the authors' own work, is the source of the V and J calls. This sample is represented by more than 15,000 distinct CDR3 sequences; 44% of them were singletons. Jointly, the top ten make up roughly 3.5% of the sample.

The germline V gene encodes CDR1 MNHEY and CDR2 SVGAGI. V and J are trimmed by 2 bases and 7 bases, and the gene matches miss 10 bases of the junction. The CDR3 measures 16 amino acids from cysteine to phenylalanine. Here the CDR3 DNA is all that survives: 48 bases in frame from base 1. The rearranged segments are TRBV6-5 and TRBJ2-1, with 8 junctional bases fitting TRBD1. The TCR sequence derives from a human donor who had recovered from COVID-19. Sequencing was performed on CD4+ T cells from blood, cultured in vitro. The CDR3 sequence is CASSYGQGNMGNEQFF. The nucleotide sequence reads as follows: TGTGCCAGCAGTTACGGACAGGGCAACATGGGAAATGAGCAGTTCTTC.